The entry below gives a single TCR beta chain sequence along with its context. Its specificity is unknown. This CDR3 comprises 13 residues. Germline V gene sequence: CDR1 SGHKS, CDR2 YYEKEE (reference sequence). Deletions cut 0 bases from V and 5 bases from J, with 8 bases between. Libraries for TCRalpha and TCRbeta carried sample barcodes and unique molecular identifiers via 5'RACE. Each CDR3 protein gets one entry after TCRdb re-called the 5' RACE reads with MiXCR. The sample lists 240,000 or so distinct CDR3 sequences; approximately 10% were seen once. These data originate in a study of T-cell memory formation after mild COVID-19. Regarding the study as a whole: Clones that contracted from day 15 to 85 had balanced CD4/CD8; later expanders were CD4+ biased.

The source is a man younger than 30 who had mild COVID-19 (a few samples of this study predate the infection). Cell type and time point are not known. This sequence joins TRBV5-5 and TRBJ1-1; D unclear. Sequencing used PBMCs or a T cell subset sorted from them (not recorded which). CDR3 DNA: TGTGCCAGCAGCTTGGGGCGGTGGACTGAAGCTTTCTTT. This translates into CASSLGRWTEAFF. Full variable domain (outside the CDR3, taken from reference TRBV5-5 and TRBJ1-1): DAGVTQSPTHLIKTRGQQVTLRCSPISGHKSVSWYQQVLGQGPQFIFQYYEKEERGRGNFPDRFSARQFPNYSSELNVNALLLGDSALYLCASSLGRWTEAFFGQGTRLTVV.